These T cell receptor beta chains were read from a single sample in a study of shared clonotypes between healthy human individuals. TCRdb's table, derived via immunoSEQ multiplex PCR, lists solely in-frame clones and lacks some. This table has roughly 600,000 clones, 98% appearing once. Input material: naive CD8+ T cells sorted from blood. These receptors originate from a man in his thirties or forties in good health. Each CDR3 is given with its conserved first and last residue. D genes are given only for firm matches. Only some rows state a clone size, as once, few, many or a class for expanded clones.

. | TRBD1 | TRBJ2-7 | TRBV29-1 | CSVAGQGYEQYF | TGCAGCGTTGCGGGACAGGGTTACGAGCAGTACTTC
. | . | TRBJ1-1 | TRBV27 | CASSPSLMNTEAFF | TGTGCCAGCAGTCCATCCCTAATGAACACTGAAGCTTTCTTT
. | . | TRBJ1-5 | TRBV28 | CASRPKGEGNQPQHF | TGTGCCAGCAGACCGAAAGGGGAGGGCAATCAGCCCCAGCATTTT
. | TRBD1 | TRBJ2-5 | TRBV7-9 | CASSLTDRGRETQYF | TGTGCCAGCAGCCTAACTGACAGGGGGAGGGAGACCCAGTACTTC
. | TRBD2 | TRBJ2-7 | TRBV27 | CASSLGLASYEQYF | TGTGCCAGCAGTTTAGGACTAGCCTCCTACGAGCAGTACTTC
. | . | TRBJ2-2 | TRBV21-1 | CASSKGRGTGASANTGELFF | TGTGCCAGCAGCAAGGGGAGAGGGACAGGGGCTAGCGCGAACACCGGGGAGCTGTTTTTT
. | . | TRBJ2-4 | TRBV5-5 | CASSPIWGNIQYF | TGTGCCAGCAGCCCTATTTGGGGGAACATTCAGTACTTC
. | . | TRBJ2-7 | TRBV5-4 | CASSLGSRAPYEQYF | TGTGCCAGCAGCTTGGGAAGCAGGGCCCCCTACGAGCAGTACTTC
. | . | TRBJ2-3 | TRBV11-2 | CASSLGPGGSPDTQYF | TGTGCCAGCAGCTTGGGACCCGGCGGATCTCCGGATACGCAGTATTTT
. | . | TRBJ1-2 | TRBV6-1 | CASSERGSYGYTF | TGTGCCAGCAGTGAAAGGGGAAGCTATGGCTACACCTTC
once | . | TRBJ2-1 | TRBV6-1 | CASRKRQDHEQFF | TGTGCCAGCAGAAAGAGACAGGACCATGAGCAGTTCTTC
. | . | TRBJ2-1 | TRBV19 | CASSIANSLQIF | TGTGCCAGTAGTATAGCGAATAGCCTGCAGATCTTC
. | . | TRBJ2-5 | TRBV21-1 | CASSNHMPTSGWTQYF | TGTGCCAGCAGCAACCACATGCCGACTAGCGGTTGGACCCAGTACTTC
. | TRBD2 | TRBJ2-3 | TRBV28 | CASSFRTSSGTDTQYF | TGTGCCAGCAGTTTCCGGACTAGCAGCGGCACAGATACGCAGTATTTT
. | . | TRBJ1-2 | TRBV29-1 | CSVEAGIMIMGYGYTF | TGCAGCGTTGAAGCGGGAATAATGATTATGGGCTATGGCTACACCTTC
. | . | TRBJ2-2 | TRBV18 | CASSPGSGTGELFF | TGTGCCAGCTCACCAGGATCTGGCACCGGGGAGCTGTTTTTT
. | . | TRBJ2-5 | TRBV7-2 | CASSLNRVSVDQETQYF | TGTGCCAGCAGCTTAAATCGAGTGTCAGTTGACCAAGAGACCCAGTACTTC
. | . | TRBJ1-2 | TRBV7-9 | CASSLALRGYTF | TGTGCCAGCAGCTTAGCTCTGCGTGGCTACACCTTC
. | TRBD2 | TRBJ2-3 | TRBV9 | CASSARLAGGPNTDTQYF | TGTGCCAGCAGCGCAAGACTAGCGGGAGGGCCCAACACAGATACGCAGTATTTT
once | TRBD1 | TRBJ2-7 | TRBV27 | CASSPRETGAYEQYF | TGTGCCAGCAGTCCTAGAGAGACAGGGGCCTACGAGCAGTACTTC
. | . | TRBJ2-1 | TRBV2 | CASSEGLQAYNEQFF | TGTGCCAGCAGTGAAGGACTCCAGGCGTACAATGAGCAGTTCTTC
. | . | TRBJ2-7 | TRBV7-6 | CASSLASGTTYEQYF | TGTGCCAGCAGCTTAGCCTCCGGGACAACCTACGAGCAGTACTTC
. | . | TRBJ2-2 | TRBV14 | CASSQGAGDTGELFF | TGTGCCAGCAGCCAAGGAGCAGGGGACACCGGGGAGCTGTTTTTT
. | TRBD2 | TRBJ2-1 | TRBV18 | CASSPTPSGNEQFF | TGTGCCAGCTCACCAACCCCTAGCGGGAATGAGCAGTTCTTC
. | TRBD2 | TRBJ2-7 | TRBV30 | CAWSLAGRVDEQYF | TGTGCCTGGAGCCTAGCGGGACGGGTCGACGAGCAGTACTTC
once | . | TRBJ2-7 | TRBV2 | CASNNGYEQYF | TGTGCCAGCAATAACGGTTACGAGCAGTACTTC
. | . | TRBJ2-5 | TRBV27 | CASSAAGTPGFETQYF | TGTGCCAGCAGCGCCGCCGGGACCCCGGGGTTCGAGACCCAGTACTTC
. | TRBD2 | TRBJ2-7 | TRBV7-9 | CASRQSSGNSYEQYF | TGTGCCAGCAGACAATCTAGCGGGAACTCCTACGAGCAGTACTTC
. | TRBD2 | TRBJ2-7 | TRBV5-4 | CASSILAGAYEQYF | TGTGCCAGCAGCATACTAGCGGGAGCCTACGAGCAGTACTTC